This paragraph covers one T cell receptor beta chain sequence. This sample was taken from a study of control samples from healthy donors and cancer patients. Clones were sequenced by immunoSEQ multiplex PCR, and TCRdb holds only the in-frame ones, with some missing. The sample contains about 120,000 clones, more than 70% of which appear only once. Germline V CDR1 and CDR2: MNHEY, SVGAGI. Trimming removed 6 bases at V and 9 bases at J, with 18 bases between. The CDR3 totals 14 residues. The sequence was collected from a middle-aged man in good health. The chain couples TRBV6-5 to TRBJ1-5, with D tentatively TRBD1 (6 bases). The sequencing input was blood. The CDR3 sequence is CASSQSRGSGPQHF. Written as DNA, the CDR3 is TGTGCCAGCAGCCAAAGCAGGGGAAGTGGGCCCCAGCATTTT.